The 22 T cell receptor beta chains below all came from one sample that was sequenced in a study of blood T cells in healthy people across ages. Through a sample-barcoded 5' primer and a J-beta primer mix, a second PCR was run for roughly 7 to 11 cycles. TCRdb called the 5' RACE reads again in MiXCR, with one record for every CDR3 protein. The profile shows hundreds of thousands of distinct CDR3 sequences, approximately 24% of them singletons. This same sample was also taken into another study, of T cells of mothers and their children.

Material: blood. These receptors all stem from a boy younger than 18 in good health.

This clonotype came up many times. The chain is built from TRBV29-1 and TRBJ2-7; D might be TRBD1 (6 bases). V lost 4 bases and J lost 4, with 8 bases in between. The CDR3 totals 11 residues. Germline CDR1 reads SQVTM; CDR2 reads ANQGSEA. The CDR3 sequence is CSVVQGYEQYF. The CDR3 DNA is TGCAGCGTTGTACAGGGATACGAGCAGTACTTC.

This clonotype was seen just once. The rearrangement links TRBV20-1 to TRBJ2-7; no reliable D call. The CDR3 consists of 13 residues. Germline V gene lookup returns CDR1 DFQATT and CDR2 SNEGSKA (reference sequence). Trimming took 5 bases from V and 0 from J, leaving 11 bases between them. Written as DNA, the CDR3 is TGCAGTGCTTCAGACTCTAGCTCCTACGAGCAGTACTTC. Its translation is CSASDSSSYEQYF.

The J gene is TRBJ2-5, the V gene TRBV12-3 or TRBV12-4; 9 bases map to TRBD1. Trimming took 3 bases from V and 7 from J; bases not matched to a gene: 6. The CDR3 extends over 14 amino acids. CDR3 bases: TGTGCCAGCAGTTTCGAACAGGGGGCGGCGACCCAGTACTTC. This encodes CASSFEQGAATQYF.

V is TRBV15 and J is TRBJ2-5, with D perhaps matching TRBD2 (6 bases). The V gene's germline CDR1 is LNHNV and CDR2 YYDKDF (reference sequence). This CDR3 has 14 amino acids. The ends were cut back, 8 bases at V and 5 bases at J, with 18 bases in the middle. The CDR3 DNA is TGTGCCACCGCGAAGCCCCCTGGGAGGGAGACCCAGTACTTC. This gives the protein CATAKPPGRETQYF.

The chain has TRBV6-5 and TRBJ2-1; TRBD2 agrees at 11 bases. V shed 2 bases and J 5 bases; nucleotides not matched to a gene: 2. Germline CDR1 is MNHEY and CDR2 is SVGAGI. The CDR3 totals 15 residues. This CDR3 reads CASSYGTSGNNEQFF. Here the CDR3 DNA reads TGTGCCAGCAGTTACGGGACTAGCGGCAACAATGAGCAGTTCTTC.

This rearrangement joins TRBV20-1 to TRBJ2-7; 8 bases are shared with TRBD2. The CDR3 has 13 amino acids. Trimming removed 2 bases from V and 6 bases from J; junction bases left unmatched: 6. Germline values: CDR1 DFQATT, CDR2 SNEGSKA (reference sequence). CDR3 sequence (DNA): TGCAGTGCTAGACCTCCGGGGGGGATCGAGCAGTACTTC. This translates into CSARPPGGIEQYF.

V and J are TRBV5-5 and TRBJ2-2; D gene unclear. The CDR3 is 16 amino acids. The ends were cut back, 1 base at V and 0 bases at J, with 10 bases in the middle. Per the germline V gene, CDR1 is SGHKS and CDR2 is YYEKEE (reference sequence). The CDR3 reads CASSLPRRANTGELFF. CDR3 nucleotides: TGTGCCAGCAGCTTGCCCCGTCGGGCGAACACCGGGGAGCTGTTTTTT.

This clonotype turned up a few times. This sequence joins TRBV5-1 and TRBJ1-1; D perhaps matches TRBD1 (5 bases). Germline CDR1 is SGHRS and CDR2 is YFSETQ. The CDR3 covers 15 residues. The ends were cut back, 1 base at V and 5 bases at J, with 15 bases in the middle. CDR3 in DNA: TGCGCCAGCAGCTTGTATAGCGGGGGGGAGACTGAAGCTTTCTTT. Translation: CASSLYSGGETEAFF.

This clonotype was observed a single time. The CDR3, as DNA: TGTGCCAGCAGCGCCCTGACTGTTAACTACGAGCAGTACTTC. Encoded protein: CASSALTVNYEQYF. The gene calls are TRBV11-2 and TRBJ2-7; D is uncertain. Trimming stripped 5 bases from V and 3 bases from J, with 14 bases between. Germline values: CDR1 SGHAT, CDR2 FQNNGV. The CDR3 covers 14 residues.

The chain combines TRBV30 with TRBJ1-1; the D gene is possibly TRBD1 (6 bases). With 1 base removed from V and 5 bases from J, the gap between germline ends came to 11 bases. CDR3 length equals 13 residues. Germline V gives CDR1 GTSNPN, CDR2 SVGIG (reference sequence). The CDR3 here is CAWSEQGYTEAFF. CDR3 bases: TGTGCCTGGAGTGAACAGGGTTATACTGAAGCTTTCTTT.

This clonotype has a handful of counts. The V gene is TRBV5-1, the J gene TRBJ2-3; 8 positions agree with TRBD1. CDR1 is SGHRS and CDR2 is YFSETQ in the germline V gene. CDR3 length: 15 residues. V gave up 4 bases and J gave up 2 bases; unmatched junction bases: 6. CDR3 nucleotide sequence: TGCGCCAGCAGCCCTTGGACAGGGTACACAGATACGCAGTATTTT. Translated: CASSPWTGYTDTQYF.

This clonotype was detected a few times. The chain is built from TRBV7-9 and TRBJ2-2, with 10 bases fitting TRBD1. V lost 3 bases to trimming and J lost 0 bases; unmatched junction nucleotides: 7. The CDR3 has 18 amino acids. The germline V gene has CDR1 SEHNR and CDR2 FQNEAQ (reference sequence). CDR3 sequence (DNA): TGTGCCAGCAGCTTGTTGGGACAGGGGTCCTCGAACACCGGGGAGCTGTTTTTT. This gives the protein CASSLLGQGSSNTGELFF.

The CDR3 bases are TGTGCCAGCAGTCCAGGGACAGGGGGCCCCTACGAGCAGTACTTC. Protein: CASSPGTGGPYEQYF. The chain uses TRBV28 and TRBJ2-7; 12 nucleotides align to TRBD1. Trimming took 5 bases from V and 2 from J; bases not matched to a gene: 4. Germline V gene lookup returns CDR1 MDHEN and CDR2 SYDVKM. The CDR3 is 15 residues long.

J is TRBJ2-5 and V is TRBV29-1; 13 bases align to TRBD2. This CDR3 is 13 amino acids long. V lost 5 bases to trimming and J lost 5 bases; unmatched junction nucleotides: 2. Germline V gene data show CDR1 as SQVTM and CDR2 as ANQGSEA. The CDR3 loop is CSVPGLAGETQYF. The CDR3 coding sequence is TGCAGCGTTCCGGGACTAGCGGGGGAGACCCAGTACTTC. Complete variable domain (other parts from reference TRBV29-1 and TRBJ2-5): SAVISQKPSRDICQRGTSLTIQCQVDSQVTMMFWYRQQPGQSLTLIATANQGSEATYESGFVIDKFPISRPNLTFSTLTVSNMSPEDSSIYLCSVPGLAGETQYFGPGTRLLVL.

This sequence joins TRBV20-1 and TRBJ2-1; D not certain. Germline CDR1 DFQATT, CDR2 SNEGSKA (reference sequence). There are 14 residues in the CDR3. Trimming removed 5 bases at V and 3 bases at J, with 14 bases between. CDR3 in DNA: TGCAGTGCTTTTAGGGCAACCGACTACAATGAGCAGTTCTTC. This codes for CSAFRATDYNEQFF.

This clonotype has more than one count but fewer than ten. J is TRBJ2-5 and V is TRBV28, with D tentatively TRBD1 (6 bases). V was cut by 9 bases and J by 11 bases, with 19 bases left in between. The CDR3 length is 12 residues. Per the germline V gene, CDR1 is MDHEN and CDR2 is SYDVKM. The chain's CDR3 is CASRRGLGEQYF. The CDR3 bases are TGTGCCAGTCGAAGGGGGTTGGGGGAGCAGTACTTC.

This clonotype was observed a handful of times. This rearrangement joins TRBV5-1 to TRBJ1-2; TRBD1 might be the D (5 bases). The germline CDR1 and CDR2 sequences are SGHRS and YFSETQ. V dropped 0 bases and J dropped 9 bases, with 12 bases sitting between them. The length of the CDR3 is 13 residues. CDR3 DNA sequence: TGCGCCAGCAGCTTGGATAGGGACTCTAGCTACACCTTC. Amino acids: CASSLDRDSSYTF.

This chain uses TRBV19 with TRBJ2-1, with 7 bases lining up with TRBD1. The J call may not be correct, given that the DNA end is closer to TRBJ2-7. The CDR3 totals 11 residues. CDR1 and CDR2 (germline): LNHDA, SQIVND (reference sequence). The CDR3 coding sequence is TGTGCCACCCGGACAGGCTACGAGCAGTACTTC. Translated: CATRTGYEQYF.

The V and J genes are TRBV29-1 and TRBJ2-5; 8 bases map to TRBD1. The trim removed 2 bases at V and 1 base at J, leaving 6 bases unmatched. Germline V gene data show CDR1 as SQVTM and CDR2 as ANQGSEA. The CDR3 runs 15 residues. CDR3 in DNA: TGCAGCGTTGAACCAGGGGGCTTTATCCAAGAGACCCAGTACTTC. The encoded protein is CSVEPGGFIQETQYF.

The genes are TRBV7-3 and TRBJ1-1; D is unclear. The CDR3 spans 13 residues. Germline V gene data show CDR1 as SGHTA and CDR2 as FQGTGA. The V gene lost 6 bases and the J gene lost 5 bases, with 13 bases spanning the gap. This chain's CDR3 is CASRRGTETEAFF. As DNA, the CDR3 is TGTGCCAGCAGAAGAGGCACAGAGACTGAAGCTTTCTTT.

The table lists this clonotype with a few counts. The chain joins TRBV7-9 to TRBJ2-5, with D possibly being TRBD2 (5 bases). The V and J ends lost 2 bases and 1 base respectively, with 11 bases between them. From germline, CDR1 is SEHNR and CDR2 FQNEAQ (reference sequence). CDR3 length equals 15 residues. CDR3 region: CASSLRFGLQETQYF. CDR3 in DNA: TGTGCCAGCAGCTTACGTTTCGGACTCCAAGAGACCCAGTACTTC.

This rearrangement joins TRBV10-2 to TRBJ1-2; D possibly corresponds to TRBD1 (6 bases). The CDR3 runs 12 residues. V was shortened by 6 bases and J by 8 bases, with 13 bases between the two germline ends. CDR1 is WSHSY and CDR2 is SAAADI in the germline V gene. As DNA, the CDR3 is TGCGCCAGCAGCCCACAGGGAGGAGGCTACACCTTC. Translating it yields CASSPQGGGYTF.